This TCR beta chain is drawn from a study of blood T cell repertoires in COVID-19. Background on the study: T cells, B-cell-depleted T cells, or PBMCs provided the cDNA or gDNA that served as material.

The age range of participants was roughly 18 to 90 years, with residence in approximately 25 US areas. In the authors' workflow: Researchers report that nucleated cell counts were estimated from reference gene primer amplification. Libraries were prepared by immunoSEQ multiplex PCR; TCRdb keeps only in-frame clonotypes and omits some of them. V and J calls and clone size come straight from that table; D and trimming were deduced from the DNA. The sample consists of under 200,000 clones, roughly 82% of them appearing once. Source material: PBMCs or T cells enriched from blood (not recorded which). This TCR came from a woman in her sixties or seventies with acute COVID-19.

The CDR3 protein is CASSAGTSGSYEQYF. The CDR3 nucleotides are TGTGCCAGCAGCGCGGGGACTAGCGGGAGCTACGAGCAGTACTTC. This rearrangement joins TRBV9 to TRBJ2-7; 14 bases align to TRBD2. V shed 3 bases and J 3 bases; nucleotides not matched to a gene: 2. Germline V gene lookup returns CDR1 SGDLS and CDR2 YYNGEE. The CDR3 sequence is 15 residues long.